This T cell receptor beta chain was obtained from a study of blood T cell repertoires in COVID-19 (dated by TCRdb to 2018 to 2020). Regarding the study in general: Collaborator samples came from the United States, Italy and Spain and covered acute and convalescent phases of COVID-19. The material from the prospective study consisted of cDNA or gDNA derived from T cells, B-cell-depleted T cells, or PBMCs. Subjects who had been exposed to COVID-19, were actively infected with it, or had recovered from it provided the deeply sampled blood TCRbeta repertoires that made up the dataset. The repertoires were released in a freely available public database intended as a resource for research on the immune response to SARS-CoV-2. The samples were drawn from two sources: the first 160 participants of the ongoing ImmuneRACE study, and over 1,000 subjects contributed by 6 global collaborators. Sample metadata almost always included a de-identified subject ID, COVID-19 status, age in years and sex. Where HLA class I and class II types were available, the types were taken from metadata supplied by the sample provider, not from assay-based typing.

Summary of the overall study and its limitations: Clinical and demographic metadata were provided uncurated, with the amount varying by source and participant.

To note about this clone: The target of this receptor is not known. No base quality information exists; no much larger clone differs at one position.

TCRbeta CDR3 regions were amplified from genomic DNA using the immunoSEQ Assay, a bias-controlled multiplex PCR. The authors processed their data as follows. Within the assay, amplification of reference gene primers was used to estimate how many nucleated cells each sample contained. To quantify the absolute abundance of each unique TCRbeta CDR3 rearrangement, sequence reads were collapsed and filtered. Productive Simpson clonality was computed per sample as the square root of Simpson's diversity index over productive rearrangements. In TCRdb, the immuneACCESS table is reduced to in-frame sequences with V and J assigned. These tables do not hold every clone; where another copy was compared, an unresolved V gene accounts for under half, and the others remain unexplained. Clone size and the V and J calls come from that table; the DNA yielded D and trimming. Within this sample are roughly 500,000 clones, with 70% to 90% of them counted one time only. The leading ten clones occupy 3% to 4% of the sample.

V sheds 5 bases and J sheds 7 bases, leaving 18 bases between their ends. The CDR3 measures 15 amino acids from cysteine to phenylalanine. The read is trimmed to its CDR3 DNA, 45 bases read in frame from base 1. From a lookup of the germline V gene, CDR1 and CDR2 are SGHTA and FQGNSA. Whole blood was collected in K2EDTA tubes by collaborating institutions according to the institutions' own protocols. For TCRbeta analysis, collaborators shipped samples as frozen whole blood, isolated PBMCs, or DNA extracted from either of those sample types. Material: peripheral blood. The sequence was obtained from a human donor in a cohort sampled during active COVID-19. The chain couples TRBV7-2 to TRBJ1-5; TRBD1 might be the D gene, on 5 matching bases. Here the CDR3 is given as CASSQMGGKGQPQHF. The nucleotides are TGTGCCAGCAGCCAGATGGGGGGTAAGGGGCAGCCCCAGCATTTT.